This entry lists 28 T cell receptor beta chains sequenced from one sample in a study of blood T cell repertoires in COVID-19. Sequencing used immunoSEQ multiplex PCR; TCRdb keeps in-frame clones, though not all of them. In the table there are over 150,000 clones, 79% of which are singletons. The sequencing sample was made of PBMCs or T cells enriched from blood (not recorded which). Receptors originate from a woman aged 70-85 years in a cohort exposed to, infected with or recovered from COVID-19 (not recorded which).

This clone showed up just a few times. This CDR3 is also generated by other DNA sequences in the sample. The chain joins TRBV3-1 (or the pseudogene TRBV3-2) to TRBJ2-7, with D perhaps matching TRBD2 (5 bases). From germline, CDR1 is LGHDT and CDR2 YNNKEL (reference sequence). The CDR3 contains 13 residues. V gave up 0 bases and J gave up 4 bases, with 7 bases separating them. CDR3 in DNA: TGTGCCAGCAGCCAAGAAGGAGGATACGAGCAGTACTTC. Translation gives CASSQEGGYEQYF.

V gene TRBV9 combines with J gene TRBJ2-1; possibly TRBD2 for D (7 bases). V lost 4 bases and J lost 3, with 26 bases in between. CDR1 is SGDLS, CDR2 YYNGEE, per germline. This CDR3 has 19 residues. CDR3 loop: CASSQSRWVGASGYNEQFF. The CDR3 nucleotides are TGTGCCAGCAGCCAAAGCAGATGGGTGGGGGCTAGCGGCTACAATGAGCAGTTCTTC.

The chain is built from TRBV7-9 and TRBJ2-3, with a weak D call TRBD2 (5 bases). CDR1 and CDR2 from the germline V gene are SEHNR and FQNEAQ (reference sequence). V was cut by 3 bases and J by 2 bases, with 6 bases left in between. CDR3 length equals 13 residues. In DNA form, the CDR3 reads TGTGCCAGCAGCTTCGACTACACAGATACGCAGTATTTT. This codes for CASSFDYTDTQYF. Drawing the rest from reference TRBV7-9 and TRBJ2-3, the complete variable domain is DTGVSQNPRHKITKRGQNVTFRCDPISEHNRLYWYRQTLGQGPEFLTYFQNEAQLEKSRLLSDRFSAERPKGSFSTLEIQRTEQGDSAMYLCASSFDYTDTQYFGPGTRLTVL.

The V call is TRBV7-2, the J call TRBJ2-1, with D perhaps TRBD2 (5 bases). Per germline, CDR1 SGHTA and CDR2 FQGNSA. The CDR3 covers 17 residues. Trimming pared 4 bases from V and 2 bases from J, leaving 18 bases between. The CDR3 DNA is TGTGCCAGCAGCTCCACCAAATCTAGCAGAGCCTACAATGAGCAGTTCTTC. Amino acid sequence: CASSSTKSSRAYNEQFF.

V and J are TRBV5-4 and TRBJ2-7; 9 nucleotides line up with TRBD2. This CDR3 comprises 15 residues. CDR1 is SGHNT, CDR2 YYREEE, per germline (reference sequence). V dropped 4 bases and J dropped 2; count of bases not matched to a gene: 7. The CDR3 sequence is CASSKPGTSTYEQYF. The CDR3 DNA follows: TGTGCCAGCAGCAAACCCGGGACTAGCACCTACGAGCAGTACTTC.

The sample holds a few counts of this clone. V gene TRBV28 combines with J gene TRBJ1-2; 7 bases are shared with TRBD1. The CDR3 is 14 amino acids. Germline loops: CDR1 MDHEN, CDR2 SYDVKM. Unmatched junction bases numbered 11, after V lost 6 bases and J lost 7 bases. This chain's CDR3 is CASSNPKTGFGYTF. For the CDR3, the DNA is TGTGCCAGCAGCAACCCTAAGACAGGGTTTGGCTACACCTTC.

The chain combines TRBV5-1 with TRBJ1-1; no firm D call. Trimming stripped 0 bases from V and 4 bases from J, with 10 bases between. Germline assignment: CDR1 SGHRS and CDR2 YFSETQ. The CDR3 spans 14 residues. CDR3 amino acids: CASSLVRVGTEAFF. The CDR3 DNA follows: TGCGCCAGCAGCTTGGTTCGGGTCGGCACTGAAGCTTTCTTT.

The chain has TRBV4-3 and TRBJ1-2; the D is unclear. V shed 3 bases and J shed 0 bases, with 11 bases lying between them. The CDR3 spans 15 residues. The germline V gene has CDR1 LGHNA and CDR2 YSLEER. In DNA form, the CDR3 reads TGCGCCAGCAGCCAGGCCCACGGGGCTAACTATGGCTACACCTTC. Its protein is CASSQAHGANYGYTF.

The rearrangement links TRBV18 to TRBJ2-7; D not certain. The germline V gene encodes CDR1 KGHSH and CDR2 LQKENI. CDR3 size: 15 residues. Trimming stripped 2 bases from V and 0 bases from J, with 11 bases between. The CDR3 bases are TGTGCCAGCTCACCAAATCAGGCCAGCTCCTACGAGCAGTACTTC. It is translated as CASSPNQASSYEQYF.

This clone was observed a single time. This chain links TRBV24-1 with TRBJ1-2, with D maybe TRBD1 (5 bases). The CDR3 loop spans 15 amino acids. The V gene lost 3 bases and the J gene lost 8 bases, with 18 bases spanning the gap. Per the germline V gene, CDR1 is KGHDR and CDR2 is SFDVKD. CDR3 protein: CATSDTNRPASGYTF. DNA for the CDR3: TGTGCCACCAGTGATACTAACAGGCCCGCCTCGGGCTACACCTTC.

As regards this clone: Its ends do not fully match the called genes, so a read error is possible. This chain connects TRBV2 to TRBJ2-2; 8 bases match TRBD2. Germline CDR1 reads SNHLY; CDR2 reads FYNNEI. This CDR3 has 12 amino acids. CDR3 sequence: CASSGGREARNF. The CDR3 region has the DNA TGTGCCAGCAGTGGAGGGCGGGAGGCCAGGAATTTT. The full variable domain, in which reference TRBV2 and TRBJ2-2 provide the parts outside the CDR3, is EPEVTQTPSHQVTQMGQEVILRCVPISNHLYFYWYRQILGQKVEFLVSFYNNEISEKSEIFDDQFSVERPDGSNFTLKIRSTKLEDSAMYFCASSGGREARNFGEGSRLTVL.

This chain links TRBV10-3 with TRBJ2-7; possibly TRBD1 for D (5 bases). The V gene's germline CDR1 is ENHRY and CDR2 SYGVKD. V shed 6 bases and J shed 6 bases, with 24 bases lying between them. This CDR3 region has 16 residues. The CDR3 DNA follows: TGTGCCATCAGGCCCTCAGTACAGGCAGAGTCGTCCGAGCAGTACTTC. Amino acids: CAIRPSVQAESSEQYF.

The chain carries TRBV11-2 and TRBJ1-6; TRBD1 might be the D (6 bases). Germline CDR1 is SGHAT and CDR2 is FQNNGV. The CDR3 totals 14 residues. Trimming took 2 bases from V and 16 from J, leaving 18 bases between them. CDR3 nucleotides: TGTGCCAGCAGCTTACAAGCCTCGACAGGCAAGCTCCACTTT. As protein: CASSLQASTGKLHF.

The chain is built from TRBV6-1 and TRBJ1-3; D might be TRBD1 (5 bases). V was trimmed by 3 bases and J by 0 bases, leaving 12 bases between them. CDR1 and CDR2 from the germline V gene are MNHNS and SASEGT. The CDR3 has 16 residues. The CDR3 nucleotides read TGTGCCAGCAGTGAGTATGGAGGGGTCTCTGGAAACACCATATATTTT. Translating gives CASSEYGGVSGNTIYF.

V is TRBV15 and J is TRBJ1-2; the D gene is possibly TRBD1 (6 bases). Germline CDR1 is LNHNV and CDR2 is YYDKDF (reference sequence). The CDR3 loop spans 18 amino acids. V was clipped by 4 bases and J by 8 bases, with 29 bases between them. The CDR3 loop reads CATSTQIQLRARDRGYTF. CDR3 DNA sequence: TGTGCCACCAGCACCCAAATCCAGCTCAGGGCAAGAGACAGGGGCTACACCTTC.

This clone was counted once. The chain has TRBV5-1 and TRBJ2-2; tentatively, D is TRBD1 (6 bases). The CDR3 has 16 residues. V was cut by 2 bases and J by 2 bases, with 13 bases left in between. Germline lookup yields CDR1 SGHRS and CDR2 YFSETQ. The CDR3 protein is CASSFNPGQNTGELFF. The CDR3 DNA follows: TGCGCCAGCAGCTTTAATCCGGGACAAAACACCGGGGAGCTGTTTTTT.

V usage is TRBV2 and J usage is TRBJ2-7; a possible D gene is TRBD1 (5 bases). Deletions cut 0 bases from V and 4 bases from J, with 10 bases between. The CDR3 is made up of 14 amino acids. The germline V gene encodes CDR1 SNHLY and CDR2 FYNNEI. CDR3 amino acids: CASSEAVQGYEQYF. As DNA, the CDR3 is TGTGCCAGCAGTGAAGCGGTGCAGGGTTACGAGCAGTACTTC.

The chain combines TRBV4-1 with TRBJ1-6; tentatively, D is TRBD1 (5 bases). The CDR3 contains 16 residues. The V gene lost 2 bases and the J gene lost 5 bases, with 13 bases spanning the gap. Germline V lookup: CDR1 MGHRA, CDR2 YSYEKL. CDR3 DNA sequence: TGCGCCAGCAGCCAACAGGGAAGGAGGGATAATTCACCCCTCCACTTT. Translating it yields CASSQQGRRDNSPLHF.

This clone was seen a handful of times. The rearrangement uses TRBV4-3 and TRBJ2-7; TRBD1 is a possible D gene (6 bases). V was pared by 0 bases and J by 3 bases, with 12 bases between. Germline CDR1 is LGHNA and CDR2 is YSLEER. This CDR3 has 15 amino acids. CDR3: CASSQEGTPNYEQYF. The CDR3 region has the DNA TGCGCCAGCAGCCAAGAGGGGACACCCAACTACGAGCAGTACTTC.

The chain combines TRBV18 with TRBJ1-5; 9 nucleotides line up with TRBD1. CDR3 length: 17 amino acids. From germline, CDR1 is KGHSH and CDR2 LQKENI. The V and J ends lost 2 bases and 1 base, in that order; junction bases with no gene match: 6. CDR3 bases: TGTGCCAGCTCACCATTTGAGACAGGGGGGAGCAATCAGCCCCAGCATTTT. Translated: CASSPFETGGSNQPQHF.

The chain couples TRBV18 to TRBJ1-4; 7 bases are shared with TRBD1. Germline V gives CDR1 KGHSH, CDR2 LQKENI. V lost 2 bases to trimming and J lost 3 bases; unmatched junction nucleotides: 12. The CDR3 loop spans 18 amino acids. CDR3 DNA sequence: TGTGCCAGCTCACCATTTTCACCGCAGACAGGGCCTAATGAAAAACTGTTTTTT. This gives the protein CASSPFSPQTGPNEKLFF.

The rearrangement joins TRBV5-1 to TRBJ2-5, with TRBD2 identical over 7 bases. Germline CDR1 reads SGHRS; CDR2 reads YFSETQ. CDR3 length equals 15 residues. The J segment lost 4 bases and the V segment lost 4 bases, leaving 10 bases of the junction unmatched. The CDR3 loop reads CASSKQTGRGETQYF. CDR3 DNA sequence: TGCGCCAGCAGCAAACAGACGGGGAGGGGAGAGACCCAGTACTTC.

This clone has more than one count but fewer than ten. This chain links TRBV2 with TRBJ1-5; 12 nucleotides match TRBD1. Germline assignment: CDR1 SNHLY and CDR2 FYNNEI. The V gene end was trimmed by 4 bases and the J gene end by 6 bases; junction bases not matched to a gene: 1. The CDR3 sequence is 14 residues long. The CDR3: CASSGGQGAQPQHF. CDR3 nucleotide sequence: TGTGCCAGCAGTGGGGGACAGGGGGCTCAGCCCCAGCATTTT.

This clone was detected a few times. The chain combines TRBV6-5 with TRBJ2-1; 12 bases map to TRBD2. Germline V gene lookup returns CDR1 MNHEY and CDR2 SVGAGI. This CDR3 has 16 residues. V was pared by 4 bases and J by 12 bases, with 13 bases of the junction left unmatched. CDR3 sequence: CASSSRLAGASGGQFF. The DNA for the CDR3 is TGTGCCAGCAGTTCAAGACTAGCGGGGGCCAGTGGTGGGCAGTTCTTC.

This chain links TRBV3-1 (or the pseudogene TRBV3-2) with TRBJ1-4, with D possibly TRBD1 on 5 matching bases. CDR3 length equals 13 residues. With 7 bases removed from V and 8 bases from J, the gap between germline ends came to 14 bases. CDR1 LGHDT and CDR2 YNNKEL come from the germline V gene (reference sequence). This CDR3 is CASTYGGWEKLFF. CDR3 nucleotides: TGTGCCAGCACCTACGGGGGATGGGAAAAACTGTTTTTT.

The CDR3 nucleotides are TGTGCCAGCAGCCGAGACAGGGACAATGAGCAGTTCTTC. Translating it yields CASSRDRDNEQFF. V is TRBV5-5 and J is TRBJ2-1; 7 nucleotides align to TRBD1. The CDR3 length is 13 residues. The germline gives CDR1 SGHKS, CDR2 YYEKEE (reference sequence). The ends lost 4 bases at V and 5 bases at J; junction bases unmatched: 3.

The genes are TRBV2 and TRBJ2-2, with unresolved D. V gave up 4 bases and J gave up 3 bases, with 9 bases separating them. Germline lookup yields CDR1 SNHLY and CDR2 FYNNEI. The CDR3 runs to 14 residues. The chain's CDR3 is CASSVYLDTGELFF. In DNA, the CDR3 is TGTGCCAGCAGTGTTTATCTAGACACCGGGGAGCTGTTTTTT.

J is TRBJ2-2 and V is TRBV7-3, with 7 bases identical to TRBD2. The germline V gene encodes CDR1 SGHTA and CDR2 FQGTGA. The CDR3 is 16 residues long. The V segment lost 3 bases and the J segment 3 bases; nucleotides outside the gene matches: 7. The CDR3: CASSFGGSVDTGELFF. The CDR3 DNA reads as TGTGCCAGCAGCTTCGGCGGGAGCGTAGACACCGGGGAGCTGTTTTTT.